This T cell receptor (beta chain) is from a study of T cells in Graves' hyperthyroidism and ophthalmopathy. Ten or more counts support this clonotype. Germline V gene sequence: CDR1 LNHDA, CDR2 SQIVND (reference sequence). V lost 6 bases and J lost 6; bases outside the gene matches: 12. The CDR3 runs 15 residues. It was RNA transcripts that yielded the amplified TCR beta CDR3 regions. First-round RT-PCR of the TCR CDR3 relied on the HTBI primer set. TCRdb passed the multiplex PCR reads through MiXCR, listing each CDR3 protein once. The table has about 580,000 distinct CDR3 sequences, under 60% seen once.

The TCR comes from a woman in her late teens or twenties with Graves' hyperthyroidism. The chain joins TRBV19 to TRBJ2-7; 9 nucleotides line up with TRBD2. Sequenced material: peripheral blood or thyroid tissue (not recorded which). The CDR3 loop is CASRGSGTSRPEQYF. In DNA form, the CDR3 reads TGTGCCAGTAGGGGCTCCGGGACTAGCAGGCCCGAGCAGTACTTC.